What follows are 2 T cell receptor beta chains derived from one specimen sequenced in a study of OX40 agonist ivuxolimab in advanced cancers. TCRdb's table, derived via immunoSEQ multiplex PCR, lists solely in-frame clones and lacks some. Of 50,000 to 75,000 clones listed, under 85% were seen once; the top ten hold less than 3.5%. This specimen consisted of CD4+ or CD8+ T cells sorted from blood, obtained in a trial of the OX40 agonist ivuxolimab. The receptors here all came from an adult with an advanced solid tumor such as melanoma, head and neck, liver or kidney cancer.

The chain uses TRBV9 and TRBJ2-3; unclear D gene. Trimming took 4 bases from V and 0 from J, leaving 12 bases between them. Germline-derived CDR1 and CDR2 are SGDLS and YYNGEE. This CDR3 has 15 amino acids. The CDR3 here is CASSLGGLSTDTQYF. The CDR3 nucleotides are TGTGCCAGCAGCCTCGGTGGCCTGAGCACAGATACGCAGTATTTT.

V gene TRBV4-1 combines with J gene TRBJ1-1; 7 bases are shared with TRBD1. CDR1 and CDR2 (germline): MGHRA, YSYEKL. The CDR3 is 13 amino acids. V lost 1 base, J lost 12 bases, and 8 bases stayed unmatched. CDR3 in amino acids: CASSQGLQGVTFF. The CDR3 nucleotides read TGCGCCAGCAGCCAAGGACTCCAGGGGGTTACTTTCTTT.